This T cell receptor (beta chain) was observed in a study of T cell repertoires in cytomegalovirus infection. Whole-study results and caveats: It was HLA-C-restricted CMV-specific TCR beta clonotypes that dominated the response ex vivo.

Germline CDR1 and CDR2: MNHEY and SMNVEV (reference sequence). The CDR3 runs to 15 residues. Trimming left V 5 bases short and J 10 bases short, with 18 bases between. TCRdb used MiXCR to reprocess the reads, holding one entry per CDR3 protein. The sample shows hundreds of thousands of distinct CDR3 sequences, roughly a third of them seen only once. About this clonotype: Antigen specificity is unknown.

The chain recombines TRBV27 with TRBJ1-6; no reliable D call. Sequencing was done on a sample of PBMCs. This TCR was recovered from a human donor in good health (CMV status not recorded). Some clones in this sample may be carry-over from other donors' samples. DNA of the CDR3: TGTGCCAGCAGTCCCCCCAATGGAGGGAGCTCACCCCTCCACTTT. Protein sequence: CASSPPNGGSSPLHF.